This TCR beta chain was sequenced during a study of blood T cell repertoires in COVID-19. Study context: Donors in the United States, Italy and Spain gave samples during acute or convalescent COVID-19.

The CDR3 contains 15 residues. V trimming: 7 bases; J trimming: 1 base; junction bases outside the gene matches: 9. Per germline, CDR1 MDHEN and CDR2 SYDVKM. Original analysis: Reference gene primer amplification in the assay estimated nucleated cell counts. Profiled with immunoSEQ multiplex PCR; TCRdb holds only in-frame clones, not every one. V and J calls and clone size are as listed in that table; D and trimming were resolved from the DNA. The sample lists 55,000 to 80,000 clones; 88% were seen once. V usage is TRBV28 and J usage is TRBJ2-5, with TRBD1 identical over 7 bases. This TCR came from a man aged 45-65 years with acute or convalescent COVID-19. The source material was peripheral blood. The CDR3 sequence: CASKGQAAVQETQYF. DNA of the CDR3: TGTGCCAGCAAAGGACAGGCCGCCGTCCAAGAGACCCAGTACTTC.